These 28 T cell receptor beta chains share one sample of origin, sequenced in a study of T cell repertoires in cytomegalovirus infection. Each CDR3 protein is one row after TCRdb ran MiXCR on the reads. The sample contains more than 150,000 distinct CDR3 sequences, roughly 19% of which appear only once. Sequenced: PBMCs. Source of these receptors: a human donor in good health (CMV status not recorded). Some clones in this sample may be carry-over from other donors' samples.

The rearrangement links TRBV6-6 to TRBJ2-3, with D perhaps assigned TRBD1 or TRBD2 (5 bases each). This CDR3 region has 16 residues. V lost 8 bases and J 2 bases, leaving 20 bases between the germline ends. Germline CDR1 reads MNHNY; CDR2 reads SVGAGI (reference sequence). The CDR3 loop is CASDRTPGSNTDTQYF. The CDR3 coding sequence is TGTGCCAGCGATAGGACACCGGGAAGCAACACAGATACGCAGTATTTT.

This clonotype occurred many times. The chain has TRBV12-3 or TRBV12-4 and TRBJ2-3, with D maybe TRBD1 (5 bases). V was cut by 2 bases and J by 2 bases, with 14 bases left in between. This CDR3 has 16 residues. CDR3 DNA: TGTGCCAGCAGTTTAAGACAGTCCCTAAACACAGATACGCAGTATTTT. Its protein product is CASSLRQSLNTDTQYF.

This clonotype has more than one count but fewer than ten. The CDR3 sequence: CASSLSFTYNEQFF. In nucleotides, the CDR3 is TGCGCCAGCAGTCTTTCTTTTACCTACAATGAGCAGTTCTTC. This sequence joins TRBV23-1 and TRBJ2-1; D call uncertain. TRBV23-1 falls under the ORF class, with uncertain function. The CDR3 has 14 residues. Trimming cost V 4 bases and J 2 bases, with 9 bases left between them.

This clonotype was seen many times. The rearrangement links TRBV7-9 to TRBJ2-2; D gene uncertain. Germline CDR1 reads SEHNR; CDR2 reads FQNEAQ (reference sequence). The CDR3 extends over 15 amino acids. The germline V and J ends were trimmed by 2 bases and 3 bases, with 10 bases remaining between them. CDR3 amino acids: CASSLSALDTGELFF. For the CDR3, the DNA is TGTGCCAGCAGCTTATCGGCTTTGGACACCGGGGAGCTGTTTTTT.

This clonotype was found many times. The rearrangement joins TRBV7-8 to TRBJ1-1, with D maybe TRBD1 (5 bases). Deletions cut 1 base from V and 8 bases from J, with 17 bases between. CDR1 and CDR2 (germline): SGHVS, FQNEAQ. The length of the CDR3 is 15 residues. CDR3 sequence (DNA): TGTGCCAGCAGCTTAGGAGCCACAGGACCGAAAGAAGCTTTCTTT. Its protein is CASSLGATGPKEAFF. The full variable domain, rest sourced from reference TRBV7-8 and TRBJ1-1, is GAGVSQSPRYKVAKRGQDVALRCDPISGHVSLFWYQQALGQGPEFLTYFQNEAQLDKSGLPSDRFFAERPEGSVSTLKIQRTQQEDSAVYLCASSLGATGPKEAFFGQGTRLTVV.

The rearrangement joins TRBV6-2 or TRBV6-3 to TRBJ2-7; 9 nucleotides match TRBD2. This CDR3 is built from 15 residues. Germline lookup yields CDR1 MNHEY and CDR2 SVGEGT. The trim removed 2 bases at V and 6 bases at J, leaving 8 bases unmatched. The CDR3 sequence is CASSYGASGVSEQYF. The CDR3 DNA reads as TGTGCCAGCAGTTACGGAGCTAGCGGGGTCAGCGAGCAGTACTTC.

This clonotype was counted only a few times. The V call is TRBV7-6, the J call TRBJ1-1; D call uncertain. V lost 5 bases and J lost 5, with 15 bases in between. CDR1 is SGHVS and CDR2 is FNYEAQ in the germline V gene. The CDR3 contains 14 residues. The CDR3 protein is CASSIEGSWTEAFF. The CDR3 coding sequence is TGTGCCAGCAGCATTGAGGGTAGCTGGACTGAAGCTTTCTTT.

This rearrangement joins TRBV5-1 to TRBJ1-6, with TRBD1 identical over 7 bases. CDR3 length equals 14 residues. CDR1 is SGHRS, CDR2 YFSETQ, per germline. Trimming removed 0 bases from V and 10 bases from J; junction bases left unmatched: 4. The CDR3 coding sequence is TGCGCCAGCAGCTTGGAGGGGGCCGGGTCACCCCTCCACTTT. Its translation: CASSLEGAGSPLHF. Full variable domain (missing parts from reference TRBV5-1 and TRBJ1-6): KAGVTQTPRYLIKTRGQQVTLSCSPISGHRSVSWYQQTPGQGLQFLFEYFSETQRNKGNFPGRFSGRQFSNSRSEMNVSTLELGDSALYLCASSLEGAGSPLHFGNGTRLTVT.

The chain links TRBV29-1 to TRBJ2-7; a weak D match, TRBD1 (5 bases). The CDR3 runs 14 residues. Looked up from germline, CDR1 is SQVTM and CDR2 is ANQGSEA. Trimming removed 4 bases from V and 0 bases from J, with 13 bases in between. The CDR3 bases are TGCAGCGTTGCCACCAGGGCCTACTCCTACGAGCAGTACTTC. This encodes CSVATRAYSYEQYF.

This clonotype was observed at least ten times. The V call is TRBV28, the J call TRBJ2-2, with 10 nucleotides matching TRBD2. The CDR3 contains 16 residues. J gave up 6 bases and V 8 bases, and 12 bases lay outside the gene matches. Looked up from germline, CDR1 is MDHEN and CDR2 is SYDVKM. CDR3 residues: CASRHVPGLAAGELFF. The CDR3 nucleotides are TGTGCCAGCCGCCATGTTCCAGGACTAGCGGCCGGGGAGCTGTTTTTT.

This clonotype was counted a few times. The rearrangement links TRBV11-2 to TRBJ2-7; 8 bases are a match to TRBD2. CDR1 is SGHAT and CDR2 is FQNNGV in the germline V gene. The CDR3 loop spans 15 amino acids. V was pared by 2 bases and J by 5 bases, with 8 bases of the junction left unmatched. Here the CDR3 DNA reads TGTGCCAGCAGCTTACGGACTAGCAATTTGGACGAGCAGTACTTC. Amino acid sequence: CASSLRTSNLDEQYF. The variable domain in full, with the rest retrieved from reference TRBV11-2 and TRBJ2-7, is EAGVAQSPRYKIIEKRQSVAFWCNPISGHATLYWYQQILGQGPKLLIQFQNNGVVDDSQLPKDRFSAERLKGVDSTLKIQPAKLEDSAVYLCASSLRTSNLDEQYFGPGTRLTVT.

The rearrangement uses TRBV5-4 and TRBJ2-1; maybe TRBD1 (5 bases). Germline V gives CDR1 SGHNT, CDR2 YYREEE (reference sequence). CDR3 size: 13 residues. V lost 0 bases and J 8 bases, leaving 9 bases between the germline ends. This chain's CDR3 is CASSLDRIDEQFF. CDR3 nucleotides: TGTGCCAGCAGCTTGGACAGGATAGATGAGCAGTTCTTC.

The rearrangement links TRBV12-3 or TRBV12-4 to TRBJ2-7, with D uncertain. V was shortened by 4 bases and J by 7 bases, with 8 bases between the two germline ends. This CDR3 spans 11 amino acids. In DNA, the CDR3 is TGTGCCAGCAGTTCGCAGTCGGAGCAGTACTTC. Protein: CASSSQSEQYF.

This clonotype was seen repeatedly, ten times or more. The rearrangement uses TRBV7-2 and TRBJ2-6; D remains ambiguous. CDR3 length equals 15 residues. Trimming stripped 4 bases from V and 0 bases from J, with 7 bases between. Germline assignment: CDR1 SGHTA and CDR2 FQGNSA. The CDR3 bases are TGTGCCAGCAGCTCCCGGAGCTCTGGGGCCAACGTCCTGACTTTC. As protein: CASSSRSSGANVLTF.

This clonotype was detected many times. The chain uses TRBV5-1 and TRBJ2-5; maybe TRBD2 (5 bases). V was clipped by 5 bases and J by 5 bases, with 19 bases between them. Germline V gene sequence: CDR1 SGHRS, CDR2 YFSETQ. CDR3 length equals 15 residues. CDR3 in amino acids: CASRASSSLSETQYF. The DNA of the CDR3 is TGCGCCAGCAGAGCTTCTAGCAGTCTTTCGGAGACCCAGTACTTC.

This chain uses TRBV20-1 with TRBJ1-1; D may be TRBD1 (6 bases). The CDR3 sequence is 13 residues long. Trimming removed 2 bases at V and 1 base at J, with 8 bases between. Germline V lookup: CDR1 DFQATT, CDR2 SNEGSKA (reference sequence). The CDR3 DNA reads TGCAGTGCTAGACCCAGGGGGAACACTGAAGCTTTCTTT. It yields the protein CSARPRGNTEAFF.

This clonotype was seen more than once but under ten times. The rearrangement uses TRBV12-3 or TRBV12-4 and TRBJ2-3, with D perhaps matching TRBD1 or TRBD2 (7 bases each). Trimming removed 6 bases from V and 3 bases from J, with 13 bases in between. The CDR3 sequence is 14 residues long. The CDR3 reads CASSPGGETDTQYF. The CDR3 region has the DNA TGTGCCAGCAGCCCAGGGGGGGAGACAGATACGCAGTATTTT.

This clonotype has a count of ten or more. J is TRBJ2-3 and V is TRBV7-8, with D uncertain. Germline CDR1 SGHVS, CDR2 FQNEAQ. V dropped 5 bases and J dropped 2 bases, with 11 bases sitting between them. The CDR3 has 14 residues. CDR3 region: CASSQDPNTDTQYF. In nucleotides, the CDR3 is TGTGCCAGCAGCCAAGACCCAAACACAGATACGCAGTATTTT.

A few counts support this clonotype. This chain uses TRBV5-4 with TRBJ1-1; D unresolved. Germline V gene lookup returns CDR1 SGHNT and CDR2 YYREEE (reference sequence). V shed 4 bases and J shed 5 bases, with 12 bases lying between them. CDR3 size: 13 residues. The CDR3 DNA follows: TGTGCCAGCAGCCAAACTTCTAGGACTGAAGCTTTCTTT. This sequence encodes CASSQTSRTEAFF.

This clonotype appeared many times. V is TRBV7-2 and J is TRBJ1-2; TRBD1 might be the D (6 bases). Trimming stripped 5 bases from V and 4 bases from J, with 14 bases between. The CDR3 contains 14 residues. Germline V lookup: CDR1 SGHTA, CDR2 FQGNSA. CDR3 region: CASSPHTGSYGYTF. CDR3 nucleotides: TGTGCCAGCAGCCCACACACAGGGAGCTATGGCTACACCTTC.

The CDR3 region has the DNA TGTGCCAGCAGTAAACTTGAGCGGGAGACCCAGTACTTC. Translated, it gives CASSKLERETQYF. This chain links TRBV28 with TRBJ2-5; tentatively, D is TRBD2 (5 bases). The V and J ends lost 5 bases and 5 bases respectively, with 12 bases between them. This CDR3 is 13 amino acids long. Germline assignment: CDR1 MDHEN and CDR2 SYDVKM.

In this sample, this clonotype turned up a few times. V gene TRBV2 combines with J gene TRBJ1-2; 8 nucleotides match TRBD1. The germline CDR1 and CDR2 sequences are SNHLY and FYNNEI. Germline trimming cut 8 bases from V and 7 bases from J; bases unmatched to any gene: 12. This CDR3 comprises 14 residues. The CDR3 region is CASHRAGGEGGYTF. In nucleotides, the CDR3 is TGTGCCAGCCATCGAGCAGGGGGCGAAGGTGGCTACACCTTC.

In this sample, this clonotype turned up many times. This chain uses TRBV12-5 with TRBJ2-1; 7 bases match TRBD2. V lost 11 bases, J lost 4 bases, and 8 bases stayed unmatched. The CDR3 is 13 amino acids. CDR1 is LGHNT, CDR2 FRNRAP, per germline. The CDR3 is CAGAGDPYNEQFF. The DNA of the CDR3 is TGTGCTGGCGCGGGAGATCCGTACAATGAGCAGTTCTTC.

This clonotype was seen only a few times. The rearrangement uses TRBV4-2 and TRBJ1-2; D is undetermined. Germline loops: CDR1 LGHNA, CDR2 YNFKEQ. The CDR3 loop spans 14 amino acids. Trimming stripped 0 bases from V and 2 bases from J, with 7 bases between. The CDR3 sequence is CASSQDAANYGYTF. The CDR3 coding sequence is TGTGCCAGCAGCCAAGATGCAGCCAACTATGGCTACACCTTC.

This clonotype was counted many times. As DNA, the CDR3 is TGTGCCAGCAGCTTAGCCCCGACTACCTACGAGCAGTACTTC. It codes for CASSLAPTTYEQYF. The chain links TRBV7-2 to TRBJ2-7; maybe TRBD2 (5 bases). The germline CDR1 and CDR2 sequences are SGHTA and FQGNSA. The CDR3 loop spans 14 amino acids. V was clipped by 0 bases and J by 2 bases, with 8 bases between them. Combining the CDR3 with reference TRBV7-2 and TRBJ2-7 gives the whole variable domain GAGVSQSPSNKVTEKGKDVELRCDPISGHTALYWYRQSLGQGLEFLIYFQGNSAPDKSGLPSDRFSAERTGGSVSTLTIQRTQQEDSAVYLCASSLAPTTYEQYFGPGTRLTVT.

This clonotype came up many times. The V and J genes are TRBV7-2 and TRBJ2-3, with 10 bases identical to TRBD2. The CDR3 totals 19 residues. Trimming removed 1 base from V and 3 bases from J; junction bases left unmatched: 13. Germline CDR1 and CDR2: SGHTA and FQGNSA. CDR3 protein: CASSLGGASGRLNTDTQYF. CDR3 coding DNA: TGTGCCAGCAGCTTAGGGGGGGCTAGCGGGAGACTGAATACAGATACGCAGTATTTT.

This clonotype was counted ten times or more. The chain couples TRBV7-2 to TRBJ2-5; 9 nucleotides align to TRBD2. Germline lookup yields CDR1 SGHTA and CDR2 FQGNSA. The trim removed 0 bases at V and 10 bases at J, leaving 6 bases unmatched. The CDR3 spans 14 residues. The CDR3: CASSLATSGLDQYF. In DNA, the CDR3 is TGTGCCAGCAGCTTAGCGACTAGCGGATTGGACCAGTACTTC.

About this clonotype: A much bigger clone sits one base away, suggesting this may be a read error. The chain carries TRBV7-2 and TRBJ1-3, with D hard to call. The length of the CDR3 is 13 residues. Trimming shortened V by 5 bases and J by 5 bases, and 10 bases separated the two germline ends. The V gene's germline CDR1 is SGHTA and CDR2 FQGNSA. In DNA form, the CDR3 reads TGTGCCAGCAGCCCCGACGGAAGAAACACCATATATTTT. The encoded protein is CASSPDGRNTIYF.